These 6 T cell receptor beta chains were sequenced from one sample in a study of T cell responses to AZD1222 COVID-19 vaccine. Sequenced by immunoSEQ multiplex PCR; TCRdb stores in-frame clones only, minus some. The sample consists of around 100,000 clones, roughly nine tenths of them appearing once. Sequencing used peripheral blood, obtained on day 0 of AZD1222 vaccination. These receptors came from an adult in good health.

This chain uses TRBV6-5 with TRBJ1-2, with D hard to call. The CDR3 runs to 14 residues. The V gene's germline CDR1 is MNHEY and CDR2 SVGAGI. The ends were cut back, 0 bases at V and 6 bases at J, with 11 bases in the middle. CDR3 sequence: CASSYSIGWNGYTF. In DNA, the CDR3 is TGTGCCAGCAGTTACTCGATAGGATGGAATGGCTACACCTTC.

The chain links TRBV6-5 to TRBJ2-3; a weak D match, TRBD2 (6 bases). CDR1 and CDR2 from the germline V gene are MNHEY and SVGAGI. V lost 7 bases to trimming and J lost 3 bases, with 14 bases between them. The CDR3 spans 14 residues. The DNA for the CDR3 is TGTGCCAGCACCTTAGGAGGGACTACAGATACGCAGTATTTT. It yields the protein CASTLGGTTDTQYF.

The chain has TRBV2 and TRBJ2-4; D is undetermined. CDR1 and CDR2 from the germline V gene are SNHLY and FYNNEI. V was pared by 8 bases and J by 1 base, with 12 bases between. CDR3 size: 14 residues. CDR3 loop: CASGRTLAKNIQYF. CDR3 DNA sequence: TGTGCCAGCGGCCGAACCCTGGCCAAAAACATTCAGTACTTC.

The V and J genes are TRBV13 and TRBJ2-2; D might be TRBD1 (7 bases). This CDR3 contains 18 residues. V was trimmed by 1 base and J by 6 bases, leaving 21 bases between them. Looked up from germline, CDR1 is PRHDT and CDR2 is FYEKMQ (reference sequence). The CDR3 loop reads CASSLAPPGEGAAGELFF. In DNA, the CDR3 is TGTGCCAGCAGCTTAGCCCCTCCGGGAGAGGGGGCTGCCGGGGAGCTGTTTTTT.

The V call is TRBV6-6, the J call TRBJ2-7; D not resolved. CDR1 is MNHNY and CDR2 is SVGAGI in the germline V gene (reference sequence). Trimming removed 9 bases from V and 0 bases from J, with 9 bases in between. This CDR3 has 12 residues. The CDR3 DNA is TGTGCCAGTCGTCCGAGCTCCTACGAGCAGTACTTC. Its translation is CASRPSSYEQYF.

Here the CDR3 reads CASSLNRNPHEQYF. The DNA for the CDR3 is TGCGCCAGCAGCTTGAACAGAAACCCCCACGAGCAGTACTTC. The chain couples TRBV5-1 to TRBJ2-7; D is uncertain. CDR1 SGHRS and CDR2 YFSETQ come from the germline V gene. V dropped 1 base and J dropped 5 bases, with 13 bases sitting between them. The CDR3 totals 14 residues.